Listed below are T cell receptor beta chains from one sample, sequenced in a study of vaccination and CD4 T cells after COVID-19. Their specific antigens are unknown. Each CDR3 protein gets one entry after TCRdb re-called the PCR reads with MiXCR. The sample yields 25,000 to 30,000 distinct CDR3 sequences, approximately 60% seen once. Specimen: CD4+ T cells from blood, cultured in vitro, collected after SARS-CoV-2 vaccination. The receptors were sampled from a human donor who received a COVID-19 vaccine. The CDR3 runs from the conserved cysteine through the conserved F or W. Fields, in order: J gene, D gene, clone size, V gene, CDR3 protein. The D gene is left open where the match is weak. The size field is filled for only some rows; it gives once, few, many or a size class.

j_call: TRBJ2-1; d_call: TRBD2; clone_size: NA; v_call: TRBV29-1; cdr3_aa: CSVDVRLAGTYNEQFF
j_call: TRBJ2-5; d_call: NA; clone_size: NA; v_call: TRBV6-1; cdr3_aa: CASSHNPGETQYF
j_call: TRBJ2-3; d_call: TRBD2; clone_size: NA; v_call: TRBV2; cdr3_aa: CASSWLAAKDTQYF
j_call: TRBJ1-2; d_call: TRBD1; clone_size: few; v_call: TRBV20-1; cdr3_aa: CSATGGKGYGYTF
j_call: TRBJ1-5; d_call: TRBD1; clone_size: few; v_call: TRBV19; cdr3_aa: CASSPDRINQPQHF
j_call: TRBJ2-3; d_call: NA; clone_size: NA; v_call: TRBV10-3; cdr3_aa: CAISDLWSGDSTDTQYF
j_call: TRBJ2-7; d_call: TRBD2; clone_size: NA; v_call: TRBV12-3/TRBV12-4; cdr3_aa: CASSSGLAGYEQYF
j_call: TRBJ1-6; d_call: TRBD1; clone_size: NA; v_call: TRBV5-8; cdr3_aa: CASSLLGTDNSPLHF
j_call: TRBJ2-2; d_call: TRBD2; clone_size: NA; v_call: TRBV24-1; cdr3_aa: CATTGGVNPTGELFF
j_call: TRBJ2-5; d_call: NA; clone_size: NA; v_call: TRBV2; cdr3_aa: CASSELQETQYF
j_call: TRBJ1-3; d_call: NA; clone_size: NA; v_call: TRBV7-2; cdr3_aa: CASSTSGLGGNTIYF
j_call: TRBJ2-7; d_call: TRBD2; clone_size: once; v_call: TRBV11-2; cdr3_aa: CATGGGISSYEQYF
j_call: TRBJ2-5; d_call: TRBD2; clone_size: NA; v_call: TRBV20-1; cdr3_aa: CSASLAGGPETQYF
j_call: TRBJ2-6; d_call: NA; clone_size: NA; v_call: TRBV23-1; cdr3_aa: CASSQGPLASQILGSGANVLTF
j_call: TRBJ1-2; d_call: NA; clone_size: few; v_call: TRBV20-1; cdr3_aa: CSARDNTLRRYTF
j_call: TRBJ2-5; d_call: TRBD1; clone_size: once; v_call: TRBV2; cdr3_aa: CASSRDRGEGTQYF
j_call: TRBJ2-5; d_call: NA; clone_size: few; v_call: TRBV6-2/TRBV6-3; cdr3_aa: CASSSFQETQYF
j_call: TRBJ2-7; d_call: TRBD2; clone_size: NA; v_call: TRBV10-3; cdr3_aa: CAISNGLAGGLASYEQYF
j_call: TRBJ1-2; d_call: NA; clone_size: NA; v_call: TRBV20-1; cdr3_aa: CSVPRGNYGYTF
j_call: TRBJ2-3; d_call: TRBD2; clone_size: NA; v_call: TRBV29-1; cdr3_aa: CSAETAGGGPQYF
j_call: TRBJ1-5; d_call: TRBD1; clone_size: few; v_call: TRBV30; cdr3_aa: CAWSVRRQGEAYQPQHF
j_call: TRBJ2-4; d_call: TRBD1; clone_size: once; v_call: TRBV7-9; cdr3_aa: CASSDGQGWDIQYF
j_call: TRBJ2-7; d_call: TRBD2; clone_size: once; v_call: TRBV12-3/TRBV12-4; cdr3_aa: CASGGLAGGYEQYF
j_call: TRBJ1-3; d_call: TRBD1; clone_size: NA; v_call: TRBV6-1; cdr3_aa: CASRRTGTGNTIYF
j_call: TRBJ2-1; d_call: NA; clone_size: NA; v_call: TRBV7-3; cdr3_aa: CASSLTPGARNEQFF
j_call: TRBJ2-7; d_call: NA; clone_size: NA; v_call: TRBV6-1; cdr3_aa: CASRRGRGAYEQYF
j_call: TRBJ1-4; d_call: NA; clone_size: NA; v_call: TRBV19; cdr3_aa: CASSTRGGRGEKLFF
j_call: TRBJ1-1; d_call: NA; clone_size: NA; v_call: TRBV11-3; cdr3_aa: CASSEGTGQLGAFF
j_call: TRBJ2-2; d_call: NA; clone_size: NA; v_call: TRBV7-9; cdr3_aa: CASSFGRARGTGELFF
j_call: TRBJ1-1; d_call: NA; clone_size: few; v_call: TRBV19; cdr3_aa: CASTQSGPNTEAFF
j_call: TRBJ2-5; d_call: TRBD2; clone_size: NA; v_call: TRBV2; cdr3_aa: CASSDPKGQGGSQETQYF
j_call: TRBJ1-3; d_call: NA; clone_size: NA; v_call: TRBV25-1; cdr3_aa: CASSGGWTGNTIYF
j_call: TRBJ2-2; d_call: TRBD2; clone_size: NA; v_call: TRBV7-6; cdr3_aa: CASSLGAGGTGELFF
j_call: TRBJ1-1; d_call: TRBD1; clone_size: few; v_call: TRBV20-1; cdr3_aa: CSASPRGITEAFF
j_call: TRBJ1-1; d_call: NA; clone_size: NA; v_call: TRBV19; cdr3_aa: CASSMGRGLNTEAFF
j_call: TRBJ2-7; d_call: TRBD1; clone_size: NA; v_call: TRBV24-1; cdr3_aa: CATSAAGQGYEQYF
j_call: TRBJ1-2; d_call: TRBD1; clone_size: NA; v_call: TRBV12-3/TRBV12-4; cdr3_aa: CASRSNRGRVYGYTF
j_call: TRBJ2-1; d_call: TRBD2; clone_size: NA; v_call: TRBV2; cdr3_aa: CASRAPSGGYNEQFF
j_call: TRBJ2-3; d_call: NA; clone_size: NA; v_call: TRBV2; cdr3_aa: CASSRTSSTDTQYF
j_call: TRBJ1-3; d_call: NA; clone_size: NA; v_call: TRBV6-5; cdr3_aa: CASSYSSASGNTIYF
j_call: TRBJ1-5; d_call: TRBD1; clone_size: once; v_call: TRBV19; cdr3_aa: CASTQTGAPQAQHF
j_call: TRBJ2-7; d_call: NA; clone_size: NA; v_call: TRBV7-2; cdr3_aa: CASRASARGSHEQYF
j_call: TRBJ2-7; d_call: NA; clone_size: NA; v_call: TRBV5-6; cdr3_aa: CASSLGLRTGGGEQYF
j_call: TRBJ2-7; d_call: TRBD1; clone_size: NA; v_call: TRBV6-1; cdr3_aa: CASSRQGAPYEQYF
j_call: TRBJ2-5; d_call: TRBD2; clone_size: NA; v_call: TRBV20-1; cdr3_aa: CSAQTSGGYQETQYF
j_call: TRBJ1-2; d_call: NA; clone_size: NA; v_call: TRBV7-2; cdr3_aa: CASRTGGAGANVLTFGAGYGYTF
j_call: TRBJ2-3; d_call: NA; clone_size: few; v_call: TRBV25-1; cdr3_aa: CASSDHRDYTDTQYF
j_call: TRBJ1-6; d_call: TRBD1; clone_size: NA; v_call: TRBV18; cdr3_aa: CASSPPTGGEDSPLHF
j_call: TRBJ1-1; d_call: TRBD1; clone_size: NA; v_call: TRBV2; cdr3_aa: CASTLDRVNTEAFF
j_call: TRBJ1-2; d_call: TRBD1; clone_size: NA; v_call: TRBV9; cdr3_aa: CASSVALRGRGGYTF
j_call: TRBJ2-3; d_call: NA; clone_size: few; v_call: TRBV7-2; cdr3_aa: CASSLDGGRGDTQYF
j_call: TRBJ2-3; d_call: NA; clone_size: NA; v_call: TRBV20-1; cdr3_aa: CSAGVIGAPSDTQYF
j_call: TRBJ2-5; d_call: TRBD2; clone_size: NA; v_call: TRBV20-1; cdr3_aa: CSARAGSRETQYF
j_call: TRBJ2-5; d_call: TRBD2; clone_size: few; v_call: TRBV5-1; cdr3_aa: CASSLSLAGGTQYF
j_call: TRBJ1-5; d_call: NA; clone_size: NA; v_call: TRBV9; cdr3_aa: CASSADGHSNQPQHF
j_call: TRBJ2-3; d_call: TRBD1; clone_size: NA; v_call: TRBV19; cdr3_aa: CASSIGQGADTQYF
j_call: TRBJ1-4; d_call: TRBD1; clone_size: few; v_call: TRBV7-2; cdr3_aa: CASSLGGAQGANEKLFF
j_call: TRBJ1-5; d_call: NA; clone_size: NA; v_call: TRBV6-5; cdr3_aa: CASSSGTTGGNQPQHF
j_call: TRBJ2-3; d_call: TRBD2; clone_size: NA; v_call: TRBV10-3; cdr3_aa: CAISESSGGPSDTQYF
j_call: TRBJ2-1; d_call: NA; clone_size: NA; v_call: TRBV21-1; cdr3_aa: CASIPQDRVFLNEQFF